This T cell receptor (beta chain) comes out of a study of shared clonotypes between healthy human individuals. General study results and limits: An expected dependence of interdonor clonotype sharing on sequencing depth was noted.

Using ten immunoSEQ deep assay plates, investigators sequenced unsorted PBMC DNA. Original handling: Filtering was not the same, since immunoSEQ gave junction-only sequences without quality scores. Generated by immunoSEQ multiplex PCR, the TCRdb table keeps only in-frame clones and is missing some. V and J calls plus clone size are reproduced from that table; the DNA served to infer D and trimming. In the table there are around 95,000 clones, roughly 45% of which are singletons. The table lists this clone with many counts. The antigen is not known. The CDR3 is 13 amino acids. With 5 bases removed from V and 2 bases from J, the gap between germline ends came to 8 bases. Per germline, CDR1 MNHEY and CDR2 SMNVEV (reference sequence).

The sample was PBMCs. This TCR came from a woman aged 40 to 49 in good health. Some clones in this sample may be carry-over from other donors' samples. V usage is TRBV27 and J usage is TRBJ2-3, with D possibly matching TRBD2 (5 bases). For the CDR3, the DNA is TGTGCCAGCAGTGGACTCTCCACAGATACGCAGTATTTT. Its translation: CASSGLSTDTQYF.